This T cell receptor beta chain was observed in a study of blood T cells in healthy people across ages. As to this clonotype: The antigen is unknown.

Primed by a sample-barcoded 5' primer and a J-beta primer mix, a second PCR proceeded for about 6 to 12 cycles. Unique molecular identifiers of 12 random nucleotides labeled each cDNA. TCRdb used MiXCR to reprocess the 5' RACE reads, holding one entry per CDR3 protein. The data contain 1.5 million to 2 million distinct CDR3 sequences, 28% of them seen just once; the ten biggest clones take up more than 6%. Germline CDR1 and CDR2: DFQATT and SNEGSKA (reference sequence). Trimming cost V 1 base and J 2 bases, with 21 bases left between them. This CDR3 spans 17 amino acids. The study's findings and limits: The fall in TCR beta diversity per million T cells was roughly linear with age.

The sequenced sample consisted of blood. This clonotype was obtained from a woman in her 30s in good health. This sequence joins TRBV20-1 and TRBJ2-7; possibly TRBD2 for D (7 bases). The CDR3 bases are TGCAGTGCTAGAGGGGGAGGGGGGCGTAAGCTCACCTACGAGCAGTACTTC. Encoded protein: CSARGGGGRKLTYEQYF.